This TCR beta chain was sequenced during a study of early T cells in non-severe SARS-CoV-2 infection. A single record per CDR3 protein comes from TCRdb applying MiXCR to the 5' RACE reads. This sample yields about 58,000 distinct CDR3 sequences, of which 12% are seen a single time; more than 3.5% belongs to the top ten. This clonotype was seen ten or more times. The CDR3 is 15 amino acids. Germline CDR1 and CDR2: KGHSH and LQKENI. J gave up 7 bases and V 3 bases, and 6 bases lay outside the gene matches. The sequence was collected from an adult who was a healthcare worker with PCR-confirmed SARS-CoV-2 infection or an uninfected control (not recorded which). Sequencing was carried out using whole blood. V and J are TRBV18 and TRBJ1-6, with 7 bases fitting TRBD1. This chain's CDR3 is CASSPVRDSNSPLHF. The CDR3 nucleotides are TGTGCCAGCTCACCGGTCAGGGACAGCAATTCACCCCTCCACTTT.